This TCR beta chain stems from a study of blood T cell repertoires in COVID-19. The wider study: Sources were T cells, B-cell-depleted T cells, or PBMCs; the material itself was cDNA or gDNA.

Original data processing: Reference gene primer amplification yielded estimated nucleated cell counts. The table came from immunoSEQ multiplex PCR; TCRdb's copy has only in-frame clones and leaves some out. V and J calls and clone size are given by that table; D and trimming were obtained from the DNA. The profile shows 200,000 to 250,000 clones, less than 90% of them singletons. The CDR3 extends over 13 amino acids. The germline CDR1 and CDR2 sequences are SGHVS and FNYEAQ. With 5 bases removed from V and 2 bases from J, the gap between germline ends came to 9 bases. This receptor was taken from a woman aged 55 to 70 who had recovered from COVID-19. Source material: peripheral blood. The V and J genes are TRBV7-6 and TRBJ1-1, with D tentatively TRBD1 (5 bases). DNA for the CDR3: TGTGCCAGCAGCGGGGACTTCAACACTGAAGCTTTCTTT. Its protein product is CASSGDFNTEAFF.